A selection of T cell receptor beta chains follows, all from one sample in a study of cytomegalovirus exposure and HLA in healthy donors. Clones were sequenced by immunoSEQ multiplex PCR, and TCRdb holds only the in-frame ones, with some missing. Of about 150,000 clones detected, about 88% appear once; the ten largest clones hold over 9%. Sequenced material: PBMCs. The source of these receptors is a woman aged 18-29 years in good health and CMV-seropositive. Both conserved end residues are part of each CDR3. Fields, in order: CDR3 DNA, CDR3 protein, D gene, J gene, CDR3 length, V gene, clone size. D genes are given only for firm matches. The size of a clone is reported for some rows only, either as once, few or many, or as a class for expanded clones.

TGTGCCAGCAGCTTAGGACAGTACAACGAGCAGTACTTC | CASSLGQYNEQYF | . | TRBJ2-7 | 13 | TRBV11-2 | .
TGTGCCAGCAGTTTATGGGGGGCAGGGGGCTATGGCTACACCTTC | CASSLWGAGGYGYTF | TRBD1 | TRBJ1-2 | 15 | TRBV28 | once
TGTGCCAGCAGCTTCCCGGTGCCTAACTATGGCTACACCTTC | CASSFPVPNYGYTF | . | TRBJ1-2 | 14 | TRBV13 | .
TGTGCCAGCAGCTTATTGACAGGCAAAGAGACCCAGTACTTC | CASSLLTGKETQYF | . | TRBJ2-5 | 14 | TRBV13 | .
TGTGCCACCAGCAGTTGGGACTGGGAGAGGAACACCATATATTTT | CATSSWDWERNTIYF | . | TRBJ1-3 | 15 | TRBV15 | .
TGTGCCTGGGGAATAGCGGGGAGGTCCTACAATGAGCAGTTCTTC | CAWGIAGRSYNEQFF | TRBD2 | TRBJ2-1 | 15 | TRBV30 | once
TGTGCCAGCAAGATAGGGGGACCCAATCAGCCCCAGCATTTT | CASKIGGPNQPQHF | . | TRBJ1-5 | 14 | TRBV28 | .
TGTGCCTGGGATCGTAGGGGGCGCGATACCTACGAGCAGTACTTC | CAWDRRGRDTYEQYF | TRBD1 | TRBJ2-7 | 15 | TRBV30 | once
TGTGCCAGCAGCTTAGGGAGCTCAGGGCGGGATACGCAGTATTTT | CASSLGSSGRDTQYF | . | TRBJ2-3 | 15 | TRBV11-2 | .
TGTGCCAGCAGCTTAGGGACAAGGCAATATGGCTACACCTTC | CASSLGTRQYGYTF | . | TRBJ1-2 | 14 | TRBV5-8 | .
TGTGCCAGCGGGGTAGCTGGAAACACCATATATTTT | CASGVAGNTIYF | . | TRBJ1-3 | 12 | TRBV19 | .
TGCGCCAGCAGCTTGGTTGACAGAGCCTATGGCTACACCTTC | CASSLVDRAYGYTF | . | TRBJ1-2 | 14 | TRBV5-1 | .
TGCGCCAGCAGTGAGACAATCTCTGGAAACACCATATATTTT | CASSETISGNTIYF | . | TRBJ1-3 | 14 | TRBV10-1 | .
TGTGCCTGGAGGGTAGCGGGATGGAACACCGGGGAGCTGTTTTTT | CAWRVAGWNTGELFF | TRBD2 | TRBJ2-2 | 15 | TRBV30 | .
TGTGCCAGCGTCAGTGGGGGCAATAATTCACCCCTCCACTTT | CASVSGGNNSPLHF | . | TRBJ1-6 | 14 | TRBV6-5 | .
TGTGCCAACGGGTGCAATCAGCCCCAGCATTTT | CANGCNQPQHF | . | TRBJ1-5 | 11 | TRBV25-1 | few
TGTGCCAGCAGCCCCGACACCGGGGAGCTGTTTTTT | CASSPDTGELFF | . | TRBJ2-2 | 12 | TRBV7-2 | .
TGCGCCAGGGTACAGGGGGGCTATCAGCCCCAGCATTTT | CARVQGGYQPQHF | TRBD1 | TRBJ1-5 | 13 | TRBV5-1 | .
TGCGCCAGCAGTGACTGGGAGGCCAAAAACATTCAGTACTTC | CASSDWEAKNIQYF | . | TRBJ2-4 | 14 | TRBV10-1 | .
TGTGCCAGCAGCCGGGACAGCTACGAGCAGTACTTC | CASSRDSYEQYF | TRBD1 | TRBJ2-7 | 12 | TRBV28 | once
TGTGCCAGCAGCTTCACTGCAGGGGGCGCGGAAAACTATGGCTACACCTTC | CASSFTAGGAENYGYTF | TRBD1 | TRBJ1-2 | 17 | TRBV5-5 | .
TGTGCCAGCAGTTACGGGCAGGGGGGTTCACCCCTCCACTTT | CASSYGQGGSPLHF | TRBD1 | TRBJ1-6 | 14 | TRBV6-5 | .
TGTGCCAGCAGCTTAGATCGGGCGGGGCCTCAGGGTACGCAGTATTTT | CASSLDRAGPQGTQYF | . | TRBJ2-3 | 16 | TRBV11-3 | .
TGTGCCAGCAGCCAACTACAGGGGGTTGAAGCTTTCTTT | CASSQLQGVEAFF | TRBD1 | TRBJ1-1 | 13 | TRBV14 | .
TGTGCCAGCAGCTTAGGGAGACAGGGGGGCAATCAGCCCCAGCATTTT | CASSLGRQGGNQPQHF | TRBD1 | TRBJ1-5 | 16 | TRBV7-2 | .
TGTGCCAGCAGCCACTCCGTCGGGGAGGGCTATGGCTACACCTTC | CASSHSVGEGYGYTF | . | TRBJ1-2 | 15 | TRBV4-2 | .
TGCGCCAGCAGCCAAGATGGAGCGGGGGGGTTAACAGATACGCAGTATTTT | CASSQDGAGGLTDTQYF | TRBD2 | TRBJ2-3 | 17 | TRBV4-1 | .
TGCGCCAGCAGCCGACGGGTTAACTATGGCTACACCTTC | CASSRRVNYGYTF | . | TRBJ1-2 | 13 | TRBV4-3 | .
TGTGCCAGCAGCCCACAGCCTGCCGTCGTTGGCTACACCTTC | CASSPQPAVVGYTF | . | TRBJ1-2 | 14 | TRBV2 | few
TGTGCCAGCAGTTTTGGAGGGGTCGCTTACGAGCAGTACTTC | CASSFGGVAYEQYF | . | TRBJ2-7 | 14 | TRBV28 | .
TGCGCCAGCAGCTTGGGACTAGGTCTCACAGATACGCAGTATTTT | CASSLGLGLTDTQYF | . | TRBJ2-3 | 15 | TRBV5-1 | .
TGTGCCAGCAGCTCACCGCGCAGGGGGTCCTACGAGCAGTACTTC | CASSSPRRGSYEQYF | TRBD1 | TRBJ2-7 | 15 | TRBV7-4 | .
TGCGCCAGCAGCCAATGGAAGGGGGACAGGGGTGACACTGAAGCTTTCTTT | CASSQWKGDRGDTEAFF | TRBD1 | TRBJ1-1 | 17 | TRBV4-1 | .
TGTGCCAGCAGCTTGCTAGCGGGGCAACAGGAGAATACGCAGTATTTT | CASSLLAGQQENTQYF | TRBD2 | TRBJ2-3 | 16 | TRBV5-6 | once
TGTGCCAGCAGGGGGACTGTCAGCTCCTACAATGAGCAGTTCTTC | CASRGTVSSYNEQFF | . | TRBJ2-1 | 15 | TRBV6-5 | once
TGTGCCAGCTCTCCCGGGACAGCTAATGAGCAGTTCTTC | CASSPGTANEQFF | TRBD1 | TRBJ2-1 | 13 | TRBV18 | .
TGCGCCAGCAGCTTGGACAGTCAATCCTATAATTCACCCCTCCACTTT | CASSLDSQSYNSPLHF | . | TRBJ1-6 | 16 | TRBV5-1 | once
TGTGCCAGCATCATAGCGGGGGGGCTCTCTCAAGAGCAGTTCTTC | CASIIAGGLSQEQFF | TRBD2 | TRBJ2-1 | 15 | TRBV7-2 | .
TGTGCCAGCAGTGGGGGACAGGGGGCGAAGAGGCCTGAAAACACCATATATTTT | CASSGGQGAKRPENTIYF | TRBD1 | TRBJ1-3 | 18 | TRBV6-1 | .
TGTGCCAGCAGCTGGGGGGGTCTCGAGCAGTACTTC | CASSWGGLEQYF | TRBD2 | TRBJ2-7 | 12 | TRBV7-2 | .
TGTGCCAGCAGCCGCCGCGGGACCTACGAGCAGTACTTC | CASSRRGTYEQYF | . | TRBJ2-7 | 13 | TRBV7-2 | .
TGTGCCAGCGGGATAGGGACTAGCGGGGGGTACAATGAGCAGTTCTTC | CASGIGTSGGYNEQFF | TRBD2 | TRBJ2-1 | 16 | TRBV5-4 | .
TGTGCCAGCAGCTTAGGGGTAGCTAGGCCCTACAATGAGCAGTTCTTC | CASSLGVARPYNEQFF | . | TRBJ2-1 | 16 | TRBV7-9 | .
TGTGCCAGCAGTTATAGACAGGGGAGCAATCAGCCCCAGCATTTT | CASSYRQGSNQPQHF | TRBD1 | TRBJ1-5 | 15 | TRBV6-5 | .
TGTGCCAGCAGTCCCTCGGGGAACGAGCAGTACTTC | CASSPSGNEQYF | . | TRBJ2-7 | 12 | TRBV7-9 | .
TGTGCCAGCAGCGGGACAGTATCTGGAAACACCATATATTTT | CASSGTVSGNTIYF | . | TRBJ1-3 | 14 | TRBV9 | .
TGCGCCAGCAGCCAAGTCGGTGGGGCCCCGACAGTATACAATGAGCAGTTCTTC | CASSQVGGAPTVYNEQFF | . | TRBJ2-1 | 18 | TRBV4-1 | once
TGTGCCAGCAGCACCTACAGGGGTGGGCTGAACACTGAAGCTTTCTTT | CASSTYRGGLNTEAFF | TRBD1 | TRBJ1-1 | 16 | TRBV7-2 | .
TGTGCCAGCAGTTTATCGGAGGGACTAGCTGGCACCGGGGAGCTGTTTTTT | CASSLSEGLAGTGELFF | TRBD2 | TRBJ2-2 | 17 | TRBV27 | once
TGTGCCATCAGTGAGTCCCCACAGGCCAACTATGGCTACACCTTC | CAISESPQANYGYTF | . | TRBJ1-2 | 15 | TRBV10-3 | .
TGTGCCAGCAGCCGGACAACCGGGACAGGGGTTGGTTCACCCCTCCACTTT | CASSRTTGTGVGSPLHF | TRBD1 | TRBJ1-6 | 17 | TRBV5-5 | once
TGCGCCAGCAGTGTTGGAGGGACCTATAATTCACCCCTCCACTTT | CASSVGGTYNSPLHF | . | TRBJ1-6 | 15 | TRBV10-2 | once
TGTGCCAGCAGCTTGGCCAGGGGGCAGGAGACCCAGTACTTC | CASSLARGQETQYF | TRBD1 | TRBJ2-5 | 14 | TRBV5-6 | .
TGTGCCAGCAGCTTAGGGGGGACAGGACCTTTCGCCACTGAAGCTTTCTTT | CASSLGGTGPFATEAFF | TRBD1 | TRBJ1-1 | 17 | TRBV7-2 | few
TGCGCCAGCAGTCGGGATAACTACCGGGACAGGACCTCCTACGAGCAGTACTTC | CASSRDNYRDRTSYEQYF | TRBD1 | TRBJ2-7 | 18 | TRBV23-1 | .
TGTGCCAGCAGTTACTCACGACAGGGTTCCTCCTACGAGCAGTACTTC | CASSYSRQGSSYEQYF | TRBD1 | TRBJ2-7 | 16 | TRBV6-7 | .
TGCGCCAGCAGTGCTTCCCGAGCGGGGCGTCAAGAGACCCAGTACTTC | CASSASRAGRQETQYF | TRBD2 | TRBJ2-5 | 16 | TRBV10-1 | few
TGTGCCAGCAGTGAAGCGGGGGGACAGAAGTACGAGCAGTACTTC | CASSEAGGQKYEQYF | . | TRBJ2-7 | 15 | TRBV6-1 | once
TGCGCCAGCAGCTTGCTGCGACAGGGGGCGCCGGACACTGAAGCTTTCTTT | CASSLLRQGAPDTEAFF | TRBD1 | TRBJ1-1 | 17 | TRBV5-1 | .
TGTGCCAGCATTGTCCAGGGCACAGATACGCAGTATTTT | CASIVQGTDTQYF | . | TRBJ2-3 | 13 | TRBV5-6 | few